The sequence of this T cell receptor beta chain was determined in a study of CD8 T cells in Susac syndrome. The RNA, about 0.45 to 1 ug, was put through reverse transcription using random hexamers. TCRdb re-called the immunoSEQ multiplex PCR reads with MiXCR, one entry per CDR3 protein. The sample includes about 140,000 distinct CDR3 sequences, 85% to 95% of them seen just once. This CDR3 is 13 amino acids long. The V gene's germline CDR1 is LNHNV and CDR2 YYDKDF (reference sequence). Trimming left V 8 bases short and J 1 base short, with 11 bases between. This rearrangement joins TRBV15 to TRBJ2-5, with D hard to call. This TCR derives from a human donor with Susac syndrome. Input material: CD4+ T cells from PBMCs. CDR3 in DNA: TGTGCCACCCAATCACGGGTCCAAGAGACCCAGTACTTC. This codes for CATQSRVQETQYF.